This T cell receptor beta chain was profiled in a study of memory CD4+ T cells and cytomegalovirus serostatus. Assay: immunoSEQ multiplex PCR; the TCRdb copy retains only in-frame clones and omits some. The profile shows around 44,000 clones, 76% of them singletons. Single viable CD3+CD4+CD8-CD45RO+ cells were sorted as the memory CD4+ T cells. V was pared by 2 bases and J by 4 bases, with 10 bases between. This CDR3 has 14 amino acids. Germline CDR1 and CDR2: SGHAT and FQNNGV. Sequenced material: memory CD4+ T cells from blood. This clonotype was obtained from an adult in good health and CMV-seronegative. This chain joins TRBV11-2 and TRBJ2-3; D remains ambiguous. The CDR3 nucleotides are TGTGCCAGCAGCTTAATGGGCCCCTCAGATACGCAGTATTTT. Translating gives CASSLMGPSDTQYF.